A single sample gave rise to the 24 T cell receptor beta chains below, sequenced in a study of CD8 T cells in Susac syndrome. After extraction with the RNeasy kit, roughly 0.5 to 1 ug of the RNA was reverse transcribed using random hexamers. TCRdb redid the calling of the immunoSEQ multiplex PCR reads with MiXCR, one entry per CDR3 protein. The repertoire includes some 450,000 distinct CDR3 sequences, approximately 85% of them detected once, and around 0.12% sits in the top ten. Material for sequencing was CD8+ T cells from PBMCs. These TCRs come from a human donor with multiple sclerosis.

The J gene is TRBJ2-7, the V gene TRBV7-9, with a possible D match to TRBD1 (6 bases). Germline CDR1 and CDR2: SEHNR and FQNEAQ (reference sequence). V lost 6 bases and J 1 base, leaving 10 bases between the germline ends. There are 13 residues in the CDR3. The CDR3 is CASSNRESYEQYF. CDR3 DNA sequence: TGTGCCAGCAGTAACAGGGAGTCCTACGAGCAGTACTTC. The entire variable domain, with the rest obtained from reference TRBV7-9 and TRBJ2-7, is as follows: DTGVSQNPRHKITKRGQNVTFRCDPISEHNRLYWYRQTLGQGPEFLTYFQNEAQLEKSRLLSDRFSAERPKGSFSTLEIQRTEQGDSAMYLCASSNRESYEQYFGPGTRLTVT.

The chain links TRBV11-2 to TRBJ1-1; no reliable D call. V was clipped by 0 bases and J by 1 base, with 15 bases between them. Per germline, CDR1 SGHAT and CDR2 FQNNGV. This CDR3 has 17 residues. DNA of the CDR3: TGTGCCAGCAGCTTAGATCAAAACACCAAAAAGAACACTGAAGCTTTCTTT. Encoded protein: CASSLDQNTKKNTEAFF.

This sequence joins TRBV27 and TRBJ2-1; possibly TRBD2 for D (7 bases). This CDR3 spans 13 amino acids. V gave up 6 bases and J gave up 12 bases, with 18 bases separating them. CDR1 MNHEY and CDR2 SMNVEV come from the germline V gene (reference sequence). Written as DNA, the CDR3 is TGTGCCAGCAGCCTAGGGGCGGGGGCGAGGCAGTTCTTC. It yields the protein CASSLGAGARQFF.

In its sample, this clonotype was seen once. One junction end disagrees with the germline gene, perhaps due to a read error. The chain couples TRBV6-1 to TRBJ1-1, with TRBD1 matching 7 bases. CDR3 length: 12 amino acids. Per the germline V gene, CDR1 is MNHNS and CDR2 is SASEGT. The CDR3 nucleotides read TGTGCCAGCAGTGTAGGGGGCACTGAAGTTTTCTTT. The encoded protein is CASSVGGTEVFF.

The chain combines TRBV20-1 with TRBJ1-1, with D unclear. V gave up 5 bases and J gave up 1 base, with 20 bases separating them. Germline CDR1 and CDR2: DFQATT and SNEGSKA (reference sequence). The CDR3 has 16 residues. CDR3: CSALSGRAEENTEAFF. CDR3 bases: TGCAGTGCTCTAAGTGGAAGAGCAGAAGAGAACACTGAAGCTTTCTTT.

V gene TRBV27 combines with J gene TRBJ2-7; D remains ambiguous. The CDR3 runs 14 residues. The V gene lost 3 bases and the J gene lost 0 bases, with 9 bases spanning the gap. CDR1 and CDR2 (germline): MNHEY, SMNVEV (reference sequence). DNA of the CDR3: TGTGCCAGCAGTTTTGGTTTGAGCTCCTACGAGCAGTACTTC. It specifies CASSFGLSSYEQYF.

The chain carries TRBV27 and TRBJ2-3; 7 positions match TRBD2. The CDR3 contains 15 residues. The J segment lost 0 bases and the V segment lost 2 bases, leaving 2 bases of the junction unmatched. Germline CDR1 MNHEY, CDR2 SMNVEV (reference sequence). CDR3 loop: CASSLPAGSTDTQYF. The CDR3 DNA is TGTGCCAGCAGTTTACCAGCGGGGAGCACAGATACGCAGTATTTT.

The chain employs TRBV12-5 and TRBJ1-1; 7 bases agree with TRBD1. Trimming took 2 bases from V and 0 from J; bases not matched to a gene: 9. Germline-derived CDR1 and CDR2 are LGHNT and FRNRAP. The CDR3 is made up of 17 amino acids. CDR3 residues: CASGLTGTVEMNTEAFF. CDR3 bases: TGTGCTAGTGGTTTGACCGGGACAGTTGAAATGAACACTGAAGCTTTCTTT.

This clonotype has just one count. The chain uses TRBV10-3 and TRBJ2-1; 9 bases fit TRBD2. There are 16 residues in the CDR3. Germline lookup yields CDR1 ENHRY and CDR2 SYGVKD. V lost 1 base, J lost 4 bases, and 5 bases stayed unmatched. CDR3 bases: TGTGCCATCAGTGAGTTCCCTAGCGGGATGTACAATGAGCAGTTCTTC. Protein sequence: CAISEFPSGMYNEQFF.

The rearrangement joins TRBV4-1 to TRBJ2-7; D is unclear. This CDR3 has 15 amino acids. The V gene lost 0 bases and the J gene lost 0 bases, with 9 bases spanning the gap. CDR1 and CDR2 (germline): MGHRA, YSYEKL. The CDR3 region has the DNA TGCGCCAGCAGCCAAGATCATCCATTCTCCTACGAGCAGTACTTC. This codes for CASSQDHPFSYEQYF.

Notes on this clonotype: One end of the junction varies from germline; a read error may be responsible. The V and J genes are TRBV4-1 and TRBJ1-1; perhaps TRBD1 as D (5 bases). The CDR3 is 12 residues long. Germline V gene sequence: CDR1 MGHRA, CDR2 YSYEKL. CDR3 in amino acids: CASSQGGTEALF. The CDR3 DNA sequence: TGCGCCAGCAGCCAAGGGGGCACTGAAGCTCTCTTT.

This chain connects TRBV5-1 to TRBJ1-1, with 11 bases aligning to TRBD1. The junction had 11 bases not matched to a gene; V was cut back by 3 bases and J by 7 bases. CDR3 length: 16 residues. CDR1 SGHRS and CDR2 YFSETQ come from the germline V gene. Written as DNA, the CDR3 is TGCGCCAGCAGCTACGACCCCCGGGACAGGGGGAGTGAAGCTTTCTTT. As protein: CASSYDPRDRGSEAFF.

The sample holds one count of this clonotype. V gene TRBV10-3 combines with J gene TRBJ2-7, with TRBD2 matching over 8 bases. V lost 3 bases, J lost 0 bases, and 1 base stayed unmatched. Germline loops: CDR1 ENHRY, CDR2 SYGVKD. This CDR3 has 14 amino acids. The CDR3 reads CAISDTSGSYEQYF. The CDR3 DNA follows: TGTGCCATCAGTGATACTAGCGGCTCCTACGAGCAGTACTTC.

This clonotype was counted a single time. This sequence joins TRBV4-1 and TRBJ2-2; D is perhaps TRBD1 (6 bases). Trimming pared 0 bases from V and 6 bases from J, leaving 20 bases between. The CDR3 extends over 18 amino acids. CDR1 is MGHRA, CDR2 YSYEKL, per germline. The CDR3 region is CASSQDGLGTMAPGELFF. CDR3 bases: TGCGCCAGCAGCCAAGACGGTTTAGGGACAATGGCACCCGGGGAGCTGTTTTTT.

The chain carries TRBV7-6 and TRBJ1-6, with D unresolved. The germline CDR1 and CDR2 sequences are SGHVS and FNYEAQ. V lost 1 base and J lost 8, with 15 bases in between. The CDR3 sequence is 16 residues long. This CDR3 is CASSLGEAFTDSPLHF. The CDR3 DNA is TGTGCCAGCAGCTTAGGAGAGGCCTTTACGGATTCACCCCTCCACTTT.

This chain links TRBV30 with TRBJ2-3, with 8 nucleotides matching TRBD2. Germline V gene data show CDR1 as GTSNPN and CDR2 as SVGIG (reference sequence). V was clipped by 4 bases and J by 4 bases; unmatched bases: 4. The CDR3 extends over 13 amino acids. DNA of the CDR3: TGTGCCTGGACCGGGGGGGCAGCAGATACGCAGTATTTT. This encodes CAWTGGAADTQYF.

The chain combines TRBV28 with TRBJ1-1, with a weak D call TRBD1 (6 bases). CDR3 length: 13 amino acids. The germline CDR1 and CDR2 sequences are MDHEN and SYDVKM. V was shortened by 3 bases and J by 6 bases, with 11 bases between the two germline ends. The CDR3 DNA is TGTGCCAGCAGTTTCCTACAGGGTTCTGAAGCTTTCTTT. Amino acids: CASSFLQGSEAFF.

The rearrangement uses TRBV27 and TRBJ2-4, with a weak D call TRBD1 (6 bases). V gave up 3 bases and J gave up 1 base, with 7 bases separating them. The CDR3 is 14 amino acids. The germline gives CDR1 MNHEY, CDR2 SMNVEV (reference sequence). The CDR3 region is CASSFQGAKNIQYF. Written as DNA, the CDR3 is TGTGCCAGCAGTTTTCAGGGGGCCAAAAACATTCAGTACTTC.

This chain uses TRBV12-3 or TRBV12-4 with TRBJ2-3; D is possibly TRBD2 (7 bases). The CDR3 is 16 residues long. V was shortened by 5 bases and J by 6 bases, with 21 bases between the two germline ends. The CDR3 region has the DNA TGTGCCAGCAGTGGGGTGGGGGCGGGAGTTGGTGATACGCAGTATTTT. This translates into CASSGVGAGVGDTQYF.

The V and J genes are TRBV14 and TRBJ2-7; D gene ambiguous. The germline V gene encodes CDR1 SGHDN and CDR2 FVKESK. V lost 1 base to trimming and J lost 2 bases, with 12 bases between them. This CDR3 has 15 residues. Here the CDR3 reads CASSQGTRSPYEQYF. CDR3 nucleotide sequence: TGTGCCAGCAGCCAAGGAACTCGATCCCCCTACGAGCAGTACTTC.

This sequence joins TRBV28 and TRBJ2-5; 7 nucleotides agree with TRBD2. The germline V gene encodes CDR1 MDHEN and CDR2 SYDVKM. V dropped 6 bases and J dropped 2; count of bases not matched to a gene: 12. The CDR3 consists of 16 residues. In DNA form, the CDR3 reads TGTGCCAGCAGCCGCAGCAGCGGGACCACACAAGAGACCCAGTACTTC. Protein sequence: CASSRSSGTTQETQYF.

In this sample, this clonotype turned up a few times. CDR3 in amino acids: CAWGTGQGSYEQYF. The CDR3 DNA reads as TGTGCCTGGGGTACGGGACAGGGTTCCTACGAGCAGTACTTC. V gene TRBV30 combines with J gene TRBJ2-7, with 9 bases matching TRBD1. Germline trimming cut 5 bases from V and 1 base from J; bases unmatched to any gene: 6. The CDR3 covers 14 residues. Germline lookup yields CDR1 GTSNPN and CDR2 SVGIG (reference sequence).

J is TRBJ2-1 and V is TRBV27; D gene unclear. In germline, CDR1 is MNHEY, CDR2 SMNVEV (reference sequence). The CDR3 contains 15 residues. V gave up 5 bases and J gave up 8 bases, with 19 bases separating them. The CDR3 nucleotides are TGTGCCAGCAGTCCCTATTTTTCTCCGTTAGATGAGCAGTTCTTC. It is translated as CASSPYFSPLDEQFF.

This chain links TRBV28 with TRBJ2-7; 8 bases match TRBD1. V shed 6 bases, J shed 5 bases, and the junction held 15 bases outside the gene matches. The CDR3 loop spans 16 amino acids. The V gene's germline CDR1 is MDHEN and CDR2 SYDVKM. The CDR3 loop is CASRVSTGTGPNEQYF. DNA of the CDR3: TGTGCCAGCAGGGTGTCAACCGGGACAGGACCTAACGAGCAGTACTTC.